These 24 T cell receptor beta chains came from one sample sequenced in a study of T cells in Graves' hyperthyroidism and ophthalmopathy. The investigators amplified TCR beta CDR3 regions from RNA transcripts. The HTBI primer set drove a first-round RT-PCR of the TCR CDR3. MiXCR, applied by TCRdb to the multiplex PCR reads, yields one record per CDR3 protein. In the table there are around 690,000 distinct CDR3 sequences, approximately 15% of which are singletons. Sample: blood. The receptors stem from a man aged 50-59 years with Graves' hyperthyroidism.

This clonotype was recorded at least ten times. The chain employs TRBV12-3 or TRBV12-4 and TRBJ2-3, with 11 positions matching TRBD2. V shed 7 bases and J 6 bases; nucleotides not matched to a gene: 6. The CDR3 runs 14 residues. This CDR3 is CASTPGTSGDTQYF. CDR3 coding DNA: TGTGCCAGCACTCCAGGGACTAGCGGCGATACGCAGTATTTT.

The chain uses TRBV7-2 and TRBJ2-3; possible D gene TRBD1, 6 bases. In germline, CDR1 is SGHTA, CDR2 FQGNSA. Trimming took off 1 base at V and 3 bases at J, with 20 bases between the two ends. This CDR3 contains 18 residues. CDR3 sequence (DNA): TGTGCCAGCAGCTTAGGGGGCTACAGGGTTGAGGGGACAGATACGCAGTATTTT. Its protein is CASSLGGYRVEGTDTQYF.

This clonotype occurred many times. The rearrangement joins TRBV30 to TRBJ2-3, with 7 bases that match TRBD1. This CDR3 is built from 13 residues. Trimming took 2 bases from V and 6 from J; bases not matched to a gene: 5. Germline lookup yields CDR1 GTSNPN and CDR2 SVGIG (reference sequence). CDR3 loop: CAWSTGTDDTQYF. In DNA form, the CDR3 reads TGTGCCTGGAGTACAGGGACAGACGATACGCAGTATTTT.

This clonotype was seen only a few times. V usage is TRBV27 and J usage is TRBJ2-5, with D perhaps matching TRBD1 or TRBD2 (5 bases each). V shed 10 bases and J shed 6 bases, with 24 bases lying between them. CDR1 is MNHEY and CDR2 is SMNVEV in the germline V gene (reference sequence). The CDR3 is made up of 15 amino acids. Here the CDR3 DNA reads TGTGCCACCGAGAGTGCGGGTGCTTGGGGGAAGACCCAGTACTTC. Translation: CATESAGAWGKTQYF.

In its sample, this clonotype was seen a few times. The rearrangement links TRBV24-1 to TRBJ2-2; 7 nucleotides align to TRBD1. CDR3 size: 16 residues. Looked up from germline, CDR1 is KGHDR and CDR2 is SFDVKD. J gave up 1 base and V 3 bases, and 4 bases lay outside the gene matches. The CDR3 reads CATSDPRTGNTGELFF. The CDR3 DNA reads as TGTGCCACCAGTGATCCTAGGACAGGGAACACCGGGGAGCTGTTTTTT.

This clonotype has a count of ten or more. The J gene is TRBJ1-6, the V gene TRBV28, with TRBD1 matching over 7 bases. The CDR3 contains 15 residues. V lost 4 bases and J lost 8; bases outside the gene matches: 8. Germline V CDR1 and CDR2: MDHEN, SYDVKM. CDR3 sequence: CASSSTGVAYSPLHF. CDR3 bases: TGTGCCAGCAGTTCCACAGGGGTCGCCTATTCACCCCTCCACTTT.

This clonotype was seen many times. This sequence joins TRBV10-3 and TRBJ2-2, with TRBD2 identical over 12 bases. CDR3 length: 17 residues. Per germline, CDR1 ENHRY and CDR2 SYGVKD. V shed 2 bases, J shed 0 bases, and the junction held 1 base outside the gene matches. CDR3: CAISETSGRTNTGELFF. DNA for the CDR3: TGTGCCATCAGTGAGACTAGCGGGAGGACGAACACCGGGGAGCTGTTTTTT.

This clonotype occurred many times. The J gene is TRBJ1-4, the V gene TRBV18; no definite D call. This CDR3 has 13 amino acids. CDR1 and CDR2 (germline): KGHSH, LQKENI. Trimming left V 6 bases short and J 7 bases short, with 12 bases between. This CDR3 reads CASSSGLSEKLFF. Here the CDR3 DNA reads TGTGCCAGCTCTTCCGGACTGAGTGAAAAACTGTTTTTT. Full variable domain (rest looked up from reference TRBV18 and TRBJ1-4): NAGVMQNPRHLVRRRGQEARLRCSPMKGHSHVYWYRQLPEEGLKFMVYLQKENIIDESGMPKERFSAEFPKEGPSILRIQQVVRGDSAAYFCASSSGLSEKLFFGSGTQLSVL.

This clonotype was seen a few times. The V and J genes are TRBV30 and TRBJ2-7; 9 bases agree with TRBD2. V was pared by 3 bases and J by 1 base, with 10 bases of the junction left unmatched. The CDR3 is 16 residues long. CDR1 is GTSNPN and CDR2 is SVGIG in the germline V gene (reference sequence). The CDR3 sequence is CAWSTGLALLSYEQYF. The CDR3 DNA follows: TGTGCCTGGAGCACGGGACTAGCACTTCTTTCCTACGAGCAGTACTTC. The whole variable domain, filled in from reference TRBV30 and TRBJ2-7, reads SQTIHQWPATLVQPVGSPLSLECTVEGTSNPNLYWYRQAAGRGLQLLFYSVGIGQISSEVPQNLSASRPQDRQFILSSKKLLLSDSGFYLCAWSTGLALLSYEQYFGPGTRLTVT.

This clonotype was counted at least ten times. The chain joins TRBV12-3 or TRBV12-4 to TRBJ2-6; D remains unclear. The CDR3 has 16 residues. With 4 bases removed from V and 1 base from J, the gap between germline ends came to 11 bases. CDR3 loop: CASSSSEVSGANVLTF. In nucleotides, the CDR3 is TGTGCCAGCAGTTCCTCAGAGGTATCTGGGGCCAACGTCCTGACTTTC.

In this sample, this clonotype turned up many times. The rearrangement uses TRBV6-1 and TRBJ1-5; D ambiguous. CDR1 and CDR2 (germline): MNHNS, SASEGT. There are 12 residues in the CDR3. The V and J ends lost 5 bases and 6 bases respectively, with 8 bases between them. CDR3 nucleotides: TGTGCCAGCAGTACGGTTGGTCAGCCCCAGCATTTT. Its translation: CASSTVGQPQHF.

This clonotype showed up many times. The gene calls are TRBV2 and TRBJ2-2; 9 bases fit TRBD2. Trimming removed 4 bases from V and 4 bases from J; junction bases left unmatched: 7. Germline lookup yields CDR1 SNHLY and CDR2 FYNNEI. This CDR3 is 16 amino acids long. The DNA of the CDR3 is TGTGCCAGCAGTGCCGGGACTAGCCCCGCCACCGGGGAGCTGTTTTTT. Translation: CASSAGTSPATGELFF.

The chain joins TRBV19 to TRBJ1-1, with D possibly TRBD1 on 6 matching bases. V was cut by 6 bases and J by 1 base, with 9 bases left in between. The CDR3 length is 13 residues. Germline assignment: CDR1 LNHDA and CDR2 SQIVND (reference sequence). Here the CDR3 reads CASSNRENTEAFF. The CDR3 nucleotides read TGTGCCAGTAGCAACAGGGAGAACACTGAAGCTTTCTTT.

This clonotype has a count of ten or more. The chain uses TRBV24-1 and TRBJ1-1, with 7 bases fitting TRBD1. With 0 bases clipped from V and 1 base from J, the junction kept 13 bases outside the gene matches. This CDR3 has 19 residues. Looked up from germline, CDR1 is KGHDR and CDR2 is SFDVKD. CDR3 sequence: CATSDLHDSQGEENTEAFF. CDR3 DNA sequence: TGTGCCACCAGTGATTTGCATGATTCCCAGGGGGAAGAGAACACTGAAGCTTTCTTT.

The gene calls are TRBV24-1 and TRBJ2-1; 11 bases align to TRBD2. This CDR3 has 19 residues. Unmatched junction bases numbered 18, after V lost 8 bases and J lost 4 bases. The V gene's germline CDR1 is KGHDR and CDR2 SFDVKD. CDR3 protein: CATTPGRLAGGPKYNEQFF. CDR3 bases: TGTGCCACCACCCCGGGTCGCCTAGCGGGAGGACCTAAGTACAATGAGCAGTTCTTC.

This chain connects TRBV30 to TRBJ2-7; D gene unclear. This CDR3 contains 13 residues. The V and J ends lost 4 bases and 3 bases respectively, with 13 bases between them. The germline CDR1 and CDR2 sequences are GTSNPN and SVGIG (reference sequence). The CDR3 protein is CAWIGGEFYEQYF. CDR3 bases: TGTGCCTGGATCGGCGGAGAATTCTACGAGCAGTACTTC. Full variable domain (rest looked up from reference TRBV30 and TRBJ2-7): SQTIHQWPATLVQPVGSPLSLECTVEGTSNPNLYWYRQAAGRGLQLLFYSVGIGQISSEVPQNLSASRPQDRQFILSSKKLLLSDSGFYLCAWIGGEFYEQYFGPGTRLTVT.

V and J are TRBV10-3 and TRBJ1-1; tentatively, D is TRBD1 (6 bases). Germline V gene data show CDR1 as ENHRY and CDR2 as SYGVKD. This CDR3 comprises 15 residues. The germline V and J ends were trimmed by 3 bases and 0 bases, with 11 bases remaining between them. The CDR3 spells CAISDYRALNTEAFF. The CDR3, as DNA: TGTGCCATCAGTGATTACAGGGCGCTGAACACTGAAGCTTTCTTT.

This chain connects TRBV12-3 or TRBV12-4 to TRBJ1-2; no reliable D call. V lost 5 bases and J 6 bases, leaving 16 bases between the germline ends. The CDR3 length is 14 residues. The CDR3 DNA follows: TGTGCCAGCAGTCAAAACGGGCCTCGGGATGGCTACACCTTC. It specifies CASSQNGPRDGYTF.

The CDR3 nucleotides are TGTGCCAGCAGCTTAGCGCCGAGCGGGAGGCCCCATGAGCAGTTCTTC. Protein: CASSLAPSGRPHEQFF. The chain recombines TRBV7-9 with TRBJ2-1, with 9 positions matching TRBD2. Trimming cost V 0 bases and J 8 bases; bases outside gene matches: 8. The germline gives CDR1 SEHNR, CDR2 FQNEAQ (reference sequence). The CDR3 is 16 amino acids.

V gene TRBV4-3 combines with J gene TRBJ1-2, with D unclear. V lost 0 bases to trimming and J lost 8 bases, with 10 bases between them. The CDR3 is 13 residues long. Germline V gives CDR1 LGHNA, CDR2 YSLEER. CDR3 coding DNA: TGCGCCAGCAGCCAAGATTGGGTAACAGGCTACACCTTC. Residues: CASSQDWVTGYTF.

This clonotype has only a few counts. The CDR3 loop is CASTDRGGNEQYF. DNA of the CDR3: TGTGCCAGTACCGACAGGGGAGGTAACGAGCAGTACTTC. This rearrangement joins TRBV19 to TRBJ2-7, with TRBD1 matching 8 bases. The CDR3 runs to 13 residues. V lost 7 bases to trimming and J lost 5 bases; unmatched junction nucleotides: 7. CDR1 and CDR2 (germline): LNHDA, SQIVND (reference sequence).

This clonotype was counted between two and nine times. This chain uses TRBV27 with TRBJ1-1, with TRBD1 as a possible D gene (6 bases). V was clipped by 6 bases and J by 4 bases, with 12 bases between them. This CDR3 region has 13 residues. Germline V CDR1 and CDR2: MNHEY, SMNVEV (reference sequence). The CDR3 region is CASSDRYSTEAFF. In DNA form, the CDR3 reads TGTGCCAGCAGCGACAGGTATAGCACTGAAGCTTTCTTT.

A few counts support this clonotype. A read error may explain this, as a much larger clone is one base away. The chain joins TRBV5-1 to TRBJ2-7; 12 nucleotides agree with TRBD2. The CDR3 sequence is 14 residues long. Germline CDR1 reads SGHRS; CDR2 reads YFSETQ. V shed 3 bases, J shed 3 bases, and the junction held 1 base outside the gene matches. The CDR3 DNA sequence: TGCGCCAGCAGCTGGACTAGCGGGGACTACGAGCAGTACTTC. It is translated as CASSWTSGDYEQYF.

This chain connects TRBV20-1 to TRBJ2-7; 12 bases fit TRBD2. This CDR3 has 16 residues. Germline V gene data show CDR1 as DFQATT and CDR2 as SNEGSKA (reference sequence). V gave up 3 bases and J gave up 2 bases; unmatched junction bases: 8. The CDR3 DNA reads TGCAGTGCTAGGGCACTAGCGGGGGGCAGAACCTACGAGCAGTACTTC. Its translation: CSARALAGGRTYEQYF.